Listed here are 5 T cell receptor beta chains from one sample, sequenced in a study of blood T cell repertoires in COVID-19. Assay used: immunoSEQ multiplex PCR; TCRdb lists only in-frame clones, some missing. This table holds a few hundred thousand clones, around 92% found once. Sequenced input: peripheral blood. These receptors were collected from a man aged 18 to 29 who had recovered from COVID-19.

The chain uses TRBV5-4 and TRBJ2-6; 7 nucleotides match TRBD1. CDR3 length equals 17 residues. Germline-derived CDR1 and CDR2 are SGHNT and YYREEE (reference sequence). V dropped 0 bases and J dropped 0; count of bases not matched to a gene: 3. The CDR3 sequence: CASSLGQGISGANVLTF. CDR3 coding DNA: TGTGCCAGCAGCTTGGGACAGGGAATCTCTGGGGCCAACGTCCTGACTTTC.

V usage is TRBV6-6 and J usage is TRBJ2-3, with 9 bases identical to TRBD1. Germline CDR1 is MNHNY and CDR2 is SVGAGI (reference sequence). The CDR3 length is 16 residues. J was trimmed by 4 bases and V by 8 bases; bases with no gene match: 13. The CDR3 here is CASLKGGQGAADTQYF. CDR3 in DNA: TGTGCCAGCCTTAAAGGGGGACAGGGTGCAGCAGATACGCAGTATTTT.

This chain uses TRBV19 with TRBJ2-2, with D hard to call. This CDR3 has 16 residues. Germline CDR1 reads LNHDA; CDR2 reads SQIVND (reference sequence). The germline V and J ends were trimmed by 1 base and 8 bases, with 17 bases remaining between them. The CDR3 spells CASSIALPEVGGELFF. The CDR3 bases are TGTGCCAGTAGTATAGCCCTCCCAGAGGTAGGAGGGGAGCTGTTTTTT.

This clone has ten or more counts. The chain recombines TRBV2 with TRBJ1-1; 11 bases fit TRBD1. With V trimmed by 6 bases and J by 1 base, 4 bases remained unmatched. The CDR3 has 15 residues. Germline CDR1 SNHLY, CDR2 FYNNEI. CDR3 residues: CASRTGQGGNTEAFF. The CDR3 coding sequence is TGTGCCAGCAGAACGGGACAGGGGGGGAACACTGAAGCTTTCTTT.

Comment on this clone: Other DNA sequences in this sample translate to the same CDR3. This rearrangement joins TRBV9 to TRBJ1-3, with TRBD1 as a possible D gene (5 bases). The CDR3 length is 14 residues. Per the germline V gene, CDR1 is SGDLS and CDR2 is YYNGEE. The germline V and J ends were trimmed by 1 base and 0 bases, with 5 bases remaining between them. The CDR3 spells CASSVQGSGNTIYF. In nucleotides, the CDR3 is TGTGCCAGCAGCGTACAGGGCTCTGGAAACACCATATATTTT. The variable domain in full, with the rest retrieved from reference TRBV9 and TRBJ1-3, is DSGVTQTPKHLITATGQRVTLRCSPRSGDLSVYWYQQSLDQGLQFLIQYYNGEERAKGNILERFSAQQFPDLHSELNLSSLELGDSALYFCASSVQGSGNTIYFGEGSWLTVV.